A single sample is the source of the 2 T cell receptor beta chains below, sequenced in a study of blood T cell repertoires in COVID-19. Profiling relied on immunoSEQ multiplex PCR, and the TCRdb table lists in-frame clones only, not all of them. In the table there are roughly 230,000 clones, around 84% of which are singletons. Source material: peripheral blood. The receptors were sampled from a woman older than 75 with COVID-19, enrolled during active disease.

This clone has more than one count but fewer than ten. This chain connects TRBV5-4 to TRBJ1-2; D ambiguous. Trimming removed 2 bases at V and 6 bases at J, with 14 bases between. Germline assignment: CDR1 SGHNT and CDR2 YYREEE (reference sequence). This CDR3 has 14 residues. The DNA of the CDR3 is TGTGCCAGCAGCTTTGTGGGGTCCGGGGATGGCTACACCTTC. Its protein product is CASSFVGSGDGYTF.

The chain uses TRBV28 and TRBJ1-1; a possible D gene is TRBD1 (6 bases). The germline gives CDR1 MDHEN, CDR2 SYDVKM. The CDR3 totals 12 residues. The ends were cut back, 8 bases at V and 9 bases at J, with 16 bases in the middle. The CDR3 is CASSDPTGQAFF. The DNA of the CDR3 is TGTGCCAGCTCAGACCCGACAGGCCAAGCTTTCTTT. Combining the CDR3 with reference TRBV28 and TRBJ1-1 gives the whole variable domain DVKVTQSSRYLVKRTGEKVFLECVQDMDHENMFWYRQDPGLGLRLIYFSYDVKMKEKGDIPEGYSVSREKKERFSLILESASTNQTSMYLCASSDPTGQAFFGQGTRLTVV.